The next 26 T cell receptor beta chains were all read from a single sample in a study of blood T cells in healthy people across ages. Next came a second PCR, run for about 7 to 12 cycles, which used a sample-barcoded 5' primer along with a J-beta primer mix. A single record per CDR3 protein comes from TCRdb applying MiXCR to the 5' RACE reads. The repertoire consists of about 1 million distinct CDR3 sequences, with around 27% occurring once and the leading ten covering 0.65% to 0.95%. These data were likewise used in another study, on T cells of mothers and their children.

Specimen: blood. The receptors originated from a girl under 10 years old in good health.

This clonotype was seen only a few times. CDR3 sequence: CASSPGVGAYEQYF. The CDR3 DNA sequence: TGTGCCAGCTCACCAGGGGTTGGTGCCTACGAGCAGTACTTC. This rearrangement joins TRBV18 to TRBJ2-7; no clear D. Per germline, CDR1 KGHSH and CDR2 LQKENI. This CDR3 contains 14 residues. V lost 2 bases to trimming and J lost 2 bases, with 10 bases between them.

The V call is TRBV14, the J call TRBJ1-2, with D unresolved. Germline lookup yields CDR1 SGHDN and CDR2 FVKESK. CDR3 size: 16 residues. The V end was cut by 3 bases, the J end by 3 bases, with 17 bases between. The CDR3 region has the DNA TGTGCCAGCAGCCACGTCGGGCCACCCCTATACTATGGCTACACCTTC. Translating gives CASSHVGPPLYYGYTF.

This clonotype appeared many times. The genes are TRBV6-6 and TRBJ2-7, with TRBD1 as a possible D gene (6 bases). The CDR3 consists of 13 residues. Germline V CDR1 and CDR2: MNHNY, SVGAGI (reference sequence). Trimming took 2 bases from V and 3 from J, leaving 8 bases between them. CDR3 bases: TGTGCCAGCAGTTACGGACAGAACTACGAGCAGTACTTC. Its translation: CASSYGQNYEQYF.

This clonotype was seen a handful of times. The conserved phenylalanine or tryptophan normally closing the CDR3 is absent here, so this likely arose from a read error. It is unclear where the CDR3 begins or ends on the DNA, so no DNA is shown, and the CDR3 is as TCRdb lists it. The chain carries TRBV7-6 and TRBJ1-2; TRBD1 is the table's D call, not checked against the DNA. Germline CDR1 is SGHVS and CDR2 is FNYEAQ. The CDR3 comprises 13 residues, both ends counted. The CDR3 spells CASSFDGTRPLIV.

The rearrangement joins TRBV20-1 to TRBJ1-1, with TRBD1 matching 7 bases. Per the germline V gene, CDR1 is DFQATT and CDR2 is SNEGSKA (reference sequence). V shed 4 bases and J 4 bases; nucleotides not matched to a gene: 6. This CDR3 spans 13 amino acids. The CDR3 reads CSATEGGVTEAFF. Written as DNA, the CDR3 is TGCAGTGCTACAGAAGGGGGCGTCACTGAAGCTTTCTTT.

This clonotype was seen a handful of times. J is TRBJ1-2 and V is TRBV7-9, with D uncertain. There are 16 residues in the CDR3. Trimming cost V 0 bases and J 2 bases, with 13 bases left between them. Germline assignment: CDR1 SEHNR and CDR2 FQNEAQ (reference sequence). CDR3: CASSLAYREVNYGYTF. The CDR3 region has the DNA TGTGCCAGCAGCTTAGCTTACCGGGAGGTGAACTATGGCTACACCTTC.

The chain has TRBV25-1 and TRBJ2-2; no definite D call. V dropped 6 bases and J dropped 5 bases, with 4 bases sitting between them. This CDR3 has 11 residues. The germline V gene has CDR1 MGHDK and CDR2 SYGVNS. CDR3 DNA sequence: TGTGCCAGCAGGGAGACCGGGGAGCTGTTTTTT. Translated, it gives CASRETGELFF.

The chain is built from TRBV7-8 and TRBJ2-1, with TRBD2 as a possible D gene (5 bases). This CDR3 is built from 16 residues. V dropped 1 base and J dropped 4 bases, with 14 bases sitting between them. Looked up from germline, CDR1 is SGHVS and CDR2 is FQNEAQ. CDR3 DNA: TGTGCCAGCAGCTTAGGGGGAGAGTGGGGATACAATGAGCAGTTCTTC. This codes for CASSLGGEWGYNEQFF. The variable domain in full, completed from reference TRBV7-8 and TRBJ2-1, reads GAGVSQSPRYKVAKRGQDVALRCDPISGHVSLFWYQQALGQGPEFLTYFQNEAQLDKSGLPSDRFFAERPEGSVSTLKIQRTQQEDSAVYLCASSLGGEWGYNEQFFGPGTRLTVL.

This clonotype turned up a few times. Relative to the germline gene, one junction end is altered; a read error may explain this. The chain uses TRBV27 and TRBJ1-6, with 8 bases identical to TRBD1. Looked up from germline, CDR1 is MNHEY and CDR2 is SMNVEV (reference sequence). The length of the CDR3 is 13 residues. CDR3 region: CTSRRTGLSPLHF. The CDR3 coding sequence is TGTACCAGCAGGAGGACAGGGCTGAGTCCCCTCCACTTT.

V gene TRBV7-2 combines with J gene TRBJ2-1; no firm D call. V was clipped by 1 base and J by 0 bases, with 10 bases between them. The germline V gene encodes CDR1 SGHTA and CDR2 FQGNSA. This CDR3 is 16 amino acids long. CDR3 nucleotides: TGTGCCAGCAGCTTAGGCTTCGATAGCTCCTACAATGAGCAGTTCTTC. This encodes CASSLGFDSSYNEQFF.

This clonotype was counted only a few times. The rearrangement uses TRBV2 and TRBJ2-5, with D hard to call. The J call is uncertain, as TRBJ2-1 better fits the DNA end. The CDR3 extends over 13 amino acids. CDR1 and CDR2 from the germline V gene are SNHLY and FYNNEI. The CDR3 DNA follows: TGTGCCAGCAGCAACGAAAACGACAATGAGCAGTTCTTC. Protein: CASSNENDNEQFF.

This clonotype was recorded a few times. This chain's CDR3 is CSMDTQYF. CDR3 DNA: TGCAGTATGGATACGCAGTATTTT. The chain employs TRBV20-1 and TRBJ2-3; D not resolved. From germline, CDR1 is DFQATT and CDR2 SNEGSKA (reference sequence). Trimming left V 8 bases short and J 6 bases short, with 3 bases between. This CDR3 contains 8 residues.

This clonotype occurred a few times. This rearrangement joins TRBV6-1 to TRBJ2-1; D is undetermined. The CDR3 consists of 14 residues. Trimming left V 8 bases short and J 0 bases short, with 11 bases between. The germline CDR1 and CDR2 sequences are MNHNS and SASEGT. CDR3 DNA: TGTGCCAGCTTTGGTCCCCCCTCCTACAATGAGCAGTTCTTC. Translation gives CASFGPPSYNEQFF.

The V gene is TRBV12-3 or TRBV12-4, the J gene TRBJ2-1; 8 bases map to TRBD2. Trimming at V came to 6 bases and at J to 9 bases, leaving 7 bases not matched to a gene. The length of the CDR3 is 13 residues. CDR3 sequence (DNA): TGTGCCAGCAGCCTGATAGCGGGAAGTGAGCAGTTCTTC. Its translation: CASSLIAGSEQFF.

Turning to this clonotype: The conserved final phenylalanine or tryptophan is absent from the CDR3, which likely points to a read error. The genes are TRBV7-9 and TRBJ2-7; 7 bases align to TRBD2. Looked up from germline, CDR1 is SEHNR and CDR2 is FQNEAQ (reference sequence). J was trimmed by 2 bases and V by 7 bases; bases with no gene match: 8. The CDR3 contains 14 residues. CDR3 coding DNA: TGTGCCAGCACCGGGGCGGGGGACGCCTACGAGCAGTACCTC. This codes for CASTGAGDAYEQYL.

The chain combines TRBV6-5 with TRBJ2-3; 8 bases map to TRBD2. J was trimmed by 1 base and V by 6 bases; bases with no gene match: 3. The CDR3 covers 14 residues. CDR1 and CDR2 from the germline V gene are MNHEY and SVGAGI. CDR3 nucleotide sequence: TGTGCCAGCAGAGATAGCGGGGGCACAGATACGCAGTATTTT. Translation gives CASRDSGGTDTQYF.

The chain couples TRBV5-1 to TRBJ2-1; D is uncertain. Trimming shortened V by 3 bases and J by 5 bases, and 12 bases separated the two germline ends. This CDR3 has 14 residues. Germline V gene lookup returns CDR1 SGHRS and CDR2 YFSETQ. CDR3 DNA sequence: TGCGCCAGCAGCTCCGGGCCCAGCAACAATGAGCAGTTCTTC. Encoded protein: CASSSGPSNNEQFF.

This rearrangement joins TRBV27 to TRBJ1-2; no clear D gene. The V gene's germline CDR1 is MNHEY and CDR2 SMNVEV (reference sequence). This CDR3 has 13 residues. V dropped 8 bases and J dropped 7 bases, with 17 bases sitting between them. CDR3 sequence: CASGSDQRVGYTF. In nucleotides, the CDR3 is TGTGCCAGCGGGAGCGACCAACGCGTTGGCTACACCTTC.

This clonotype showed up many times. CDR3 DNA: TGTGCCAGCAGCTTCTGGGTCGGGTCCGACAATGAGCAGTTCTTC. Amino acids: CASSFWVGSDNEQFF. The rearrangement uses TRBV9 and TRBJ2-1; D remains unclear. The CDR3 is 15 residues long. The V and J ends lost 4 bases and 5 bases respectively, with 16 bases between them. Per germline, CDR1 SGDLS and CDR2 YYNGEE.

This clonotype was recorded a few times. The J gene is TRBJ2-7, the V gene TRBV6-5, with 9 bases lining up with TRBD2. The germline gives CDR1 MNHEY, CDR2 SVGAGI. This CDR3 spans 13 amino acids. Trimming removed 4 bases from V and 5 bases from J; junction bases left unmatched: 3. CDR3 protein: CASSFGTSNEQYF. DNA for the CDR3: TGTGCCAGCAGTTTTGGGACTAGCAACGAGCAGTACTTC.

The rearrangement joins TRBV20-1 to TRBJ2-7; D may match TRBD1 or TRBD2 (5 bases each). The CDR3 has 13 amino acids. Between the trimmed V and J ends, which lost 7 bases and 5 bases, there was a span of 18 bases. Per the germline V gene, CDR1 is DFQATT and CDR2 is SNEGSKA (reference sequence). The CDR3 spells CSGTNRDDDEQYF. As DNA, the CDR3 is TGCAGTGGGACGAACCGGGACGATGACGAGCAGTACTTC.

There are a few counts of this clonotype. This chain uses TRBV7-9 with TRBJ1-1, with D possibly matching TRBD1 (6 bases). This CDR3 contains 16 residues. V was pared by 3 bases and J by 11 bases, with 25 bases between. The V gene's germline CDR1 is SEHNR and CDR2 FQNEAQ (reference sequence). CDR3 DNA: TGTGCCAGCAGCTTCTCAAGGGCCGACGAAGGGGGATCGGCTTTCTTT. Translation gives CASSFSRADEGGSAFF.

This clonotype was recorded many times. The genes are TRBV7-2 and TRBJ2-5; TRBD2 agrees at 12 bases. Germline CDR1 reads SGHTA; CDR2 reads FQGNSA. The CDR3 length is 15 residues. V shed 4 bases, J shed 3 bases, and the junction held 3 bases outside the gene matches. The CDR3 is CASSWRTSGEETQYF. The CDR3 bases are TGTGCCAGCAGCTGGAGGACTAGCGGGGAAGAGACCCAGTACTTC.

This clonotype was found a few times. The gene calls are TRBV20-1 and TRBJ2-7; 9 bases map to TRBD2. The CDR3 covers 14 residues. In germline, CDR1 is DFQATT, CDR2 SNEGSKA (reference sequence). J lost 5 bases, V lost 0 bases, and 5 bases had no gene match. Here the CDR3 reads CSARDLAGVHEQYF. Written as DNA, the CDR3 is TGCAGTGCTAGAGATTTAGCGGGAGTCCACGAGCAGTACTTC.

This clonotype appeared a few times. V usage is TRBV7-9 and J usage is TRBJ1-1, with a possible D match to TRBD1 (6 bases). V shed 4 bases and J shed 1 base, with 16 bases lying between them. The CDR3 is 16 amino acids. Germline V CDR1 and CDR2: SEHNR, FQNEAQ (reference sequence). The chain's CDR3 is CASSSKGGLENTEAFF. The DNA for the CDR3 is TGTGCCAGCAGCTCAAAGGGGGGGCTGGAGAACACTGAAGCTTTCTTT.

In this sample, this clonotype turned up a few times. This sequence joins TRBV20-1 and TRBJ2-4; the D gene is possibly TRBD2 (7 bases). From germline, CDR1 is DFQATT and CDR2 SNEGSKA (reference sequence). V shed 0 bases and J shed 11 bases, with 23 bases lying between them. The CDR3 loop spans 16 amino acids. CDR3 loop: CSARDLYGSGEGVQYF. As DNA, the CDR3 is TGCAGTGCTAGAGATCTCTACGGATCTGGGGAGGGGGTTCAGTACTTC.